The 16 T cell receptor beta chains reported below all come from one sample, sequenced in a study of blood T cell repertoires in COVID-19. Using immunoSEQ multiplex PCR, the repertoire was profiled, and TCRdb retains in-frame clones only, with some absent. Of roughly 180,000 clones in the sample, approximately 85% are singletons; the top ten hold roughly 6.2%. The sample comprised PBMCs or T cells enriched from blood (not recorded which). The receptors here all came from a man between 40 and 49 years old who had recovered from COVID-19.

The gene calls are TRBV4-2 and TRBJ2-7, with 9 positions matching TRBD1. CDR3 length: 14 amino acids. Trimming cost V 4 bases and J 6 bases; bases outside gene matches: 7. Germline V lookup: CDR1 LGHNA, CDR2 YNFKEQ. In DNA form, the CDR3 reads TGTGCCAGCAGCCCGAGGGACAGGGAAGGCGAGCAGTACTTC. It encodes CASSPRDREGEQYF.

The rearrangement uses TRBV27 and TRBJ2-7; D is undetermined. The CDR3 length is 14 residues. The V gene lost 2 bases and the J gene lost 1 base, with 9 bases spanning the gap. Per germline, CDR1 MNHEY and CDR2 SMNVEV (reference sequence). CDR3 region: CASSLAAGSYEQYF. The CDR3 bases are TGTGCCAGCAGTTTAGCTGCAGGATCCTACGAGCAGTACTTC.

J is TRBJ1-2 and V is TRBV19; 8 bases map to TRBD1. The CDR3 is made up of 14 amino acids. The V gene's germline CDR1 is LNHDA and CDR2 SQIVND (reference sequence). The ends lost 4 bases at V and 7 bases at J; junction bases unmatched: 8. The CDR3 DNA reads as TGTGCCAGTAGTAGGGGACAGGTCAAAGGTGGCTACACCTTC. It encodes CASSRGQVKGGYTF.

This sequence joins TRBV24-1 and TRBJ2-1; 10 nucleotides match TRBD2. J was trimmed by 10 bases and V by 3 bases; bases with no gene match: 11. Germline loops: CDR1 KGHDR, CDR2 SFDVKD. This CDR3 spans 16 amino acids. CDR3 nucleotide sequence: TGTGCCACCAGTGATACAGCGGGAGGGCCCGGGGGGGAGCAGTTCTTC. Translation: CATSDTAGGPGGEQFF.

The chain has TRBV28 and TRBJ2-3, with a possible D match to TRBD1 (5 bases). Germline V gene data show CDR1 as MDHEN and CDR2 as SYDVKM. CDR3 length: 15 residues. V lost 7 bases and J lost 4, with 18 bases in between. The CDR3 DNA follows: TGTGCCAGCACCGCTCCAGGGCACTATTCAGATACGCAGTATTTT. Encoded protein: CASTAPGHYSDTQYF.

V and J are TRBV7-2 and TRBJ1-3; D perhaps matches TRBD1 (5 bases). The CDR3 extends over 15 amino acids. The germline V gene encodes CDR1 SGHTA and CDR2 FQGNSA. V was shortened by 2 bases and J by 0 bases, with 8 bases between the two germline ends. The CDR3 loop reads CASSLRGYSGNTIYF. The DNA for the CDR3 is TGTGCCAGCAGCTTAAGGGGTTACTCTGGAAACACCATATATTTT. Filled out from reference TRBV7-2 and TRBJ1-3, the complete variable domain reads GAGVSQSPSNKVTEKGKDVELRCDPISGHTALYWYRQSLGQGLEFLIYFQGNSAPDKSGLPSDRFSAERTGGSVSTLTIQRTQQEDSAVYLCASSLRGYSGNTIYFGEGSWLTVV.

The sample holds a few counts of this clone. The chain recombines TRBV9 with TRBJ2-7; D unresolved. The germline CDR1 and CDR2 sequences are SGDLS and YYNGEE. CDR3 length: 12 amino acids. V lost 0 bases and J 4 bases, leaving 5 bases between the germline ends. The CDR3 bases are TGTGCCAGCAGCGTAGACAAATACGAGCAGTACTTC. Its translation is CASSVDKYEQYF.

The V gene is TRBV5-1, the J gene TRBJ1-3; weak D call: TRBD1 (5 bases). CDR3 length equals 15 residues. Looked up from germline, CDR1 is SGHRS and CDR2 is YFSETQ. The V gene lost 6 bases and the J gene lost 3 bases, with 16 bases spanning the gap. DNA for the CDR3: TGCGCCAGCACCAAGGACACCGGCGGTGGAAACACCATATATTTT. Translation: CASTKDTGGGNTIYF.

This chain links TRBV28 with TRBJ1-5, with unresolved D. This CDR3 has 14 amino acids. V shed 5 bases and J shed 7 bases, with 15 bases lying between them. Germline-derived CDR1 and CDR2 are MDHEN and SYDVKM. The CDR3 bases are TGTGCCAGCAGTCCCCGTGGGAGAGGGCAGCCCCAGCATTTT. This translates into CASSPRGRGQPQHF.

The genes are TRBV29-1 and TRBJ2-2, with unresolved D. Germline lookup yields CDR1 SQVTM and CDR2 ANQGSEA. V shed 1 base and J shed 4 bases, with 7 bases lying between them. This CDR3 has 13 amino acids. CDR3 sequence: CSVEVGSTGELFF. The CDR3 coding sequence is TGCAGCGTTGAAGTTGGCTCCACCGGGGAGCTGTTTTTT.

V and J are TRBV7-2 and TRBJ1-3, with D perhaps TRBD1 (5 bases). Trimming cost V 1 base and J 0 bases, with 13 bases left between them. The CDR3 extends over 17 amino acids. Germline V gene lookup returns CDR1 SGHTA and CDR2 FQGNSA. The CDR3 coding sequence is TGTGCCAGCAGCTTAGAATTCGGGGGACGCTCTGGAAACACCATATATTTT. It specifies CASSLEFGGRSGNTIYF.

The rearrangement uses TRBV3-1 (or the pseudogene TRBV3-2) and TRBJ2-4, with a tentative D call TRBD1 (5 bases). The germline V and J ends were trimmed by 1 base and 9 bases, with 13 bases remaining between them. Germline CDR1 LGHDT, CDR2 YNNKEL (reference sequence). The CDR3 runs to 14 residues. The DNA for the CDR3 is TGTGCCAGCAGCCAAGTGGGGCCGAATACCATTCAGTACTTC. This sequence encodes CASSQVGPNTIQYF.

The chain is built from TRBV25-1 and TRBJ2-3, with 9 bases identical to TRBD1. Germline-derived CDR1 and CDR2 are MGHDK and SYGVNS. J gave up 1 base and V 3 bases, and 5 bases lay outside the gene matches. The CDR3 is 16 residues long. CDR3 in amino acids: CASSDEGDRGTDTQYF. CDR3 in DNA: TGTGCCAGCAGTGACGAGGGGGACAGGGGCACAGATACGCAGTATTTT.

CDR3: CASSQGPLGDTQYF. Written as DNA, the CDR3 is TGTGCCAGCAGCCAAGGCCCCCTAGGAGATACGCAGTATTTT. The V gene is TRBV3-1 (or the pseudogene TRBV3-2), the J gene TRBJ2-3; the D is unclear. The length of the CDR3 is 14 residues. V was trimmed by 1 base and J by 5 bases, leaving 10 bases between them. Germline CDR1 is LGHDT and CDR2 is YNNKEL (reference sequence).

Worth noting for this clone: The same CDR3 arises from other DNA sequences in this sample as well. J is TRBJ1-4 and V is TRBV18, with D perhaps matching TRBD1 (6 bases). The germline CDR1 and CDR2 sequences are KGHSH and LQKENI. The CDR3 length is 14 residues. Trimming cost V 3 bases and J 2 bases, with 7 bases left between them. The DNA of the CDR3 is TGTGCCAGCTCACCGGGGGCCACTAATGAAAAACTGTTTTTT. This gives the protein CASSPGATNEKLFF.

In this sample, this clone turned up a few times. The gene calls are TRBV19 and TRBJ2-5; D perhaps matches TRBD1 (6 bases). This CDR3 has 15 amino acids. V lost 4 bases to trimming and J lost 4 bases, with 16 bases between them. Germline V gene sequence: CDR1 LNHDA, CDR2 SQIVND (reference sequence). CDR3 nucleotides: TGTGCCAGTAGTAGCGGTCAGGGGTATAGAGAGACCCAGTACTTC. As protein: CASSSGQGYRETQYF.